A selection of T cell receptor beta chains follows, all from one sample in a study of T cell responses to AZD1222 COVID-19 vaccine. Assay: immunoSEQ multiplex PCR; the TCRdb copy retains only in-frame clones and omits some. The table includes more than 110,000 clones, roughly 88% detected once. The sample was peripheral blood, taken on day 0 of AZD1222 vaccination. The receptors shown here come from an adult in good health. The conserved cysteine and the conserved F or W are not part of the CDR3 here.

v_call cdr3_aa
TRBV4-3 ASSQGGRGVETSTDTQY
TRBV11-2 ASRVQGSEKLF
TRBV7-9 ASTVGDRGQGNTIY
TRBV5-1 ASSFTGGVEQY
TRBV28 ASSLSGEPGGNTIY
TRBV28 ASNSDVKGYEQY
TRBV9 ASSGLRGGSEGYT
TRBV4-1 ASSQQQGRGNTIY
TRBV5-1 ASSSTGLGSYEQY
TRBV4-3 ASSQDGTGELF
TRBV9 ASSVDSISSGNTIY
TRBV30 AWSDGVDQPQH
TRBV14 ASSQDSQPQH
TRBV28 ASRKQGTSYEQY
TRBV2 ASTLQGGTEAF
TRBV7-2 ASTTGGFYGYT
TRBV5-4 ASSPRQGNGELF
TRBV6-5 ASSRAGTGSTEAF
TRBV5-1 ASSAYQGNTEAF
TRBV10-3 AISESVSVAEQF